The 21 T cell receptor beta chains below were found in one sample sequenced in a study of T-cell reconstitution after alpha-beta-depleted transplantation in children. As it was prepared, the TCRbeta library received unique molecular identifiers. TCRdb re-analysed the PCR reads in MiXCR, keeping a single row per CDR3 protein. The sample includes fewer than 400,000 distinct CDR3 sequences, around 25% of them seen just once. The specimen was PBMCs, mostly from graft donor cells, collected 180 days after TCRalphabeta/CD19-depleted stem cell transplant. The receptors come from a male patient between 5 and 17 years old who had a stem cell transplant for acute lymphoblastic leukemia, so the T cells may come from the graft donor.

This clonotype was observed a single time. The CDR3 nucleotides are TGTGCCAGCAGTTACAGCGGGACAGGGTACCACGAGCAGTACTTC. Translated: CASSYSGTGYHEQYF. V and J are TRBV6-5 and TRBJ2-7; 9 bases agree with TRBD1. Germline values: CDR1 MNHEY, CDR2 SVGAGI. The CDR3 length is 15 residues. V was pared by 2 bases and J by 5 bases, with 7 bases of the junction left unmatched.

The rearrangement joins TRBV27 to TRBJ1-3; D gene unclear. Germline CDR1 and CDR2: MNHEY and SMNVEV (reference sequence). Trimming took 8 bases from V and 0 from J, leaving 14 bases between them. The CDR3 extends over 15 amino acids. The CDR3 protein is CASPLFRASGNTIYF. DNA for the CDR3: TGTGCCAGCCCCTTGTTTAGAGCCTCTGGAAACACCATATATTTT.

This clonotype appeared a few times. The chain couples TRBV2 to TRBJ2-3; 7 nucleotides align to TRBD2. The junction had 3 bases not matched to a gene; V was cut back by 1 base and J by 5 bases. The CDR3 has 14 residues. Looked up from germline, CDR1 is SNHLY and CDR2 is FYNNEI. CDR3 sequence reads: CASSEGGGRDTQYF. Here the CDR3 DNA reads TGTGCCAGCAGTGAAGGGGGAGGGAGAGATACGCAGTATTTT.

Only a few counts were recorded for this clonotype. This chain joins TRBV29-1 and TRBJ2-7, with D hard to call. Germline lookup yields CDR1 SQVTM and CDR2 ANQGSEA. The CDR3 length is 12 residues. The V end was cut by 6 bases, the J end by 3 bases, with 12 bases between. In nucleotides, the CDR3 is TGCAGCGTCTTGGAGCACTTCTACGAGCAGTACTTC. As protein: CSVLEHFYEQYF.

V is TRBV18 and J is TRBJ1-2, with D unresolved. The CDR3 extends over 17 amino acids. Germline CDR1 KGHSH, CDR2 LQKENI. Trimming cost V 0 bases and J 0 bases, with 14 bases left between them. CDR3: CASSPPSSIGPNYGYTF. The CDR3 DNA sequence: TGTGCCAGCTCACCACCTAGCTCAATCGGGCCTAACTATGGCTACACCTTC.

The chain combines TRBV7-9 with TRBJ2-5, with 8 bases matching TRBD2. The germline V gene has CDR1 SEHNR and CDR2 FQNEAQ (reference sequence). Trimming cost V 7 bases and J 1 base; bases outside gene matches: 8. The CDR3 extends over 15 amino acids. CDR3 in amino acids: CASILLSGAQETQYF. The CDR3 DNA sequence: TGTGCCAGCATCCTCCTTAGCGGGGCCCAAGAGACCCAGTACTTC.

In its sample, this clonotype was seen a few times. The chain has TRBV5-1 and TRBJ2-7, with 9 bases matching TRBD2. CDR3 length equals 17 residues. Trimming removed 2 bases from V and 0 bases from J; junction bases left unmatched: 9. Per the germline V gene, CDR1 is SGHRS and CDR2 is YFSETQ. The CDR3 loop is CASSFGHSGSSSYEQYF. The CDR3 DNA reads as TGCGCCAGCAGCTTTGGCCATAGCGGGAGTAGCTCCTACGAGCAGTACTTC.

V gene TRBV14 combines with J gene TRBJ2-2; TRBD2 agrees at 11 bases. Germline V gene lookup returns CDR1 SGHDN and CDR2 FVKESK. V dropped 7 bases and J dropped 1; count of bases not matched to a gene: 2. The CDR3 extends over 15 amino acids. The CDR3 protein is CASTGLAGNTGELFF. CDR3 nucleotide sequence: TGTGCCAGCACCGGACTAGCGGGGAACACCGGGGAGCTGTTTTTT. The variable domain in full, with the rest retrieved from reference TRBV14 and TRBJ2-2, is EAGVTQFPSHSVIEKGQTVTLRCDPISGHDNLYWYRRVMGKEIKFLLHFVKESKQDESGMPNNRFLAERTGGTYSTLKVQPAELEDSGVYFCASTGLAGNTGELFFGEGSRLTVL.

This chain uses TRBV10-3 with TRBJ2-1; D is ambiguous. CDR1 and CDR2 from the germline V gene are ENHRY and SYGVKD. V was trimmed by 3 bases and J by 6 bases, leaving 21 bases between them. This CDR3 is 17 amino acids long. The CDR3 DNA follows: TGTGCCATCAGTGACCTCGAACTAACGGCAAAAATCAATGAGCAGTTCTTC. This translates into CAISDLELTAKINEQFF.

This clonotype was seen a single time. The chain uses TRBV5-1 and TRBJ2-1, with 12 bases that match TRBD2. Germline CDR1 reads SGHRS; CDR2 reads YFSETQ. The junction had 5 bases not matched to a gene; V was cut back by 4 bases and J by 9 bases. The CDR3 consists of 14 residues. The CDR3 protein is CASSTGLAGLEQFF. The CDR3 DNA follows: TGCGCCAGCAGCACTGGACTAGCGGGGCTTGAGCAGTTCTTC. Filled out from reference TRBV5-1 and TRBJ2-1, the complete variable domain reads KAGVTQTPRYLIKTRGQQVTLSCSPISGHRSVSWYQQTPGQGLQFLFEYFSETQRNKGNFPGRFSGRQFSNSRSEMNVSTLELGDSALYLCASSTGLAGLEQFFGPGTRLTVL.

V usage is TRBV18 and J usage is TRBJ2-7; TRBD1 aligns across 10 bases. J was trimmed by 7 bases and V by 1 base; bases with no gene match: 4. From germline, CDR1 is KGHSH and CDR2 LQKENI. The length of the CDR3 is 14 residues. CDR3 in amino acids: CASSPQGQGNEQYF. The CDR3 DNA reads as TGTGCCAGCTCACCACAGGGACAGGGGAATGAGCAGTACTTC.

This chain connects TRBV7-6 to TRBJ2-6, with a tentative D call TRBD1 (5 bases). V lost 2 bases to trimming and J lost 3 bases, with 8 bases between them. Germline CDR1 SGHVS, CDR2 FNYEAQ. This CDR3 contains 15 residues. CDR3 bases: TGTGCCAGCAGCTTACAGGGAATTGGGGCCAACGTCCTGACTTTC. Translated, it gives CASSLQGIGANVLTF.

This clonotype was seen more than once but under ten times. The gene calls are TRBV12-3 or TRBV12-4 and TRBJ2-5, with TRBD2 as a possible D gene (5 bases). CDR3 length: 13 residues. The V gene lost 3 bases and the J gene lost 14 bases, with 19 bases spanning the gap. The CDR3 DNA reads as TGTGCCAGCAGTTTCTCGGGAAGCGGCCCGTCTTACTTC. It specifies CASSFSGSGPSYF.

V is TRBV18 and J is TRBJ2-7, with TRBD1 matching 9 bases. CDR3 length: 15 residues. Trimming removed 3 bases from V and 3 bases from J; junction bases left unmatched: 6. The germline V gene encodes CDR1 KGHSH and CDR2 LQKENI. CDR3 loop: CASSPQGQGFYEQYF. CDR3 nucleotide sequence: TGTGCCAGCTCACCCCAAGGACAGGGGTTCTACGAGCAGTACTTC.

V and J are TRBV25-1 and TRBJ1-4; 8 bases are shared with TRBD1. Trimming removed 8 bases from V and 10 bases from J; junction bases left unmatched: 6. Germline CDR1 and CDR2: MGHDK and SYGVNS. The CDR3 is made up of 12 amino acids. The CDR3 DNA reads as TGTGCCAGCTTTGGACAGGGAGGAAAACTGTTTTTT. The encoded protein is CASFGQGGKLFF.

The chain links TRBV14 to TRBJ2-7; 9 bases are a match to TRBD2. CDR1 and CDR2 (germline): SGHDN, FVKESK. CDR3 length: 16 residues. Trimming removed 0 bases from V and 2 bases from J; junction bases left unmatched: 5. The CDR3 region is CASSQDQTSGPYEQYF. CDR3 DNA: TGTGCCAGCAGCCAAGACCAGACTAGCGGACCCTACGAGCAGTACTTC.

This clonotype appeared a few times. The genes are TRBV6-1 and TRBJ2-2; 10 positions match TRBD2. The trim removed 6 bases at V and 3 bases at J, leaving 7 bases unmatched. CDR1 is MNHNS, CDR2 SASEGT, per germline. This CDR3 is built from 16 residues. CDR3 in DNA: TGTGCCAGCAGCCGAAGCGGGAGGGCCGACACCGGGGAGCTGTTTTTT. Its translation: CASSRSGRADTGELFF.

This clonotype was observed a handful of times. J is TRBJ2-5 and V is TRBV4-2; TRBD2 aligns across 7 bases. Trimming took 4 bases from V and 1 from J; bases not matched to a gene: 6. CDR1 is LGHNA and CDR2 is YNFKEQ in the germline V gene. The CDR3 length is 15 residues. CDR3 protein: CASSRTGGPQETQYF. CDR3 DNA sequence: TGTGCCAGCAGCCGAACGGGGGGTCCCCAAGAGACCCAGTACTTC.

This clonotype was found a few times. The rearrangement uses TRBV10-3 and TRBJ2-3; no clear D gene. Germline CDR1 is ENHRY and CDR2 is SYGVKD. This CDR3 has 15 amino acids. V was pared by 3 bases and J by 0 bases, with 10 bases between. The CDR3 DNA reads TGTGCCATCAGTGATGCCCTATCTAGCACAGATACGCAGTATTTT. Translation gives CAISDALSSTDTQYF.

The CDR3 region has the DNA TGCAGTGCCACGGAACAGGGGGCCCTTAGCAATCAGCCCCAGCATTTT. Translation gives CSATEQGALSNQPQHF. The chain uses TRBV20-1 and TRBJ1-5; 9 nucleotides line up with TRBD1. The ends lost 6 bases at V and 0 bases at J; junction bases unmatched: 9. The CDR3 has 16 residues. Per germline, CDR1 DFQATT and CDR2 SNEGSKA (reference sequence).

This clonotype was recorded a few times. The rearrangement links TRBV10-3 to TRBJ2-3; D might be TRBD2 (6 bases). Deletions cut 6 bases from V and 1 base from J, with 14 bases between. Germline lookup yields CDR1 ENHRY and CDR2 SYGVKD. This CDR3 spans 15 amino acids. The CDR3 protein is CAISAGTGGTDTQYF. The CDR3 DNA is TGTGCCATCAGCGCCGGGACTGGGGGCACAGATACGCAGTATTTT.